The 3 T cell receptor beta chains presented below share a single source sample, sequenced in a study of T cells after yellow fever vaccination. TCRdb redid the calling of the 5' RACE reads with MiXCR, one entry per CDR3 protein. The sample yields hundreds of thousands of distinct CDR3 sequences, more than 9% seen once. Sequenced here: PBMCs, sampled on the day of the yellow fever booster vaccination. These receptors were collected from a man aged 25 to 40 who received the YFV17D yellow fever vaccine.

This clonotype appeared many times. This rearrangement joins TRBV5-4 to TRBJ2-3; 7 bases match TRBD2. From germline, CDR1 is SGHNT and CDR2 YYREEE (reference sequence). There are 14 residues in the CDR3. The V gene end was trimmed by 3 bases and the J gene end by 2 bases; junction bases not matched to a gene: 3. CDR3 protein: CASSSSGNTDTQYF. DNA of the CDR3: TGTGCCAGCAGCTCAAGCGGGAACACAGATACGCAGTATTTT.

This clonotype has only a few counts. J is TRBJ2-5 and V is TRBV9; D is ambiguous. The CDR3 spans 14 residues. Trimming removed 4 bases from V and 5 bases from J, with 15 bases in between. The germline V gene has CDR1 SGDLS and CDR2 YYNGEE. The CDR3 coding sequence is TGTGCCAGCAGCCCCTCAGCAGGCGCTGAGACCCAGTACTTC. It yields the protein CASSPSAGAETQYF.

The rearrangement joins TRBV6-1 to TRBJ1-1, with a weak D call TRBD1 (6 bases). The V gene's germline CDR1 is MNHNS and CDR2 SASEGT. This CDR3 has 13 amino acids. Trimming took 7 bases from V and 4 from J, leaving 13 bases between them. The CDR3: CASTPGVSTEAFF. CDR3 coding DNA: TGTGCCAGCACCCCAGGGGTGAGCACTGAAGCTTTCTTT.